This note documents a single T cell receptor (beta chain) sequence. Profiled with immunoSEQ multiplex PCR; TCRdb holds only in-frame clones, not every one. The sample contains tens of thousands of clones, roughly 84% of which appear only once. This sample was included in a study of blood T cell repertoires in COVID-19. Germline V gene data show CDR1 as SGHVS and CDR2 as FQNEAQ. V lost 4 bases to trimming and J lost 2 bases; unmatched junction nucleotides: 5. The length of the CDR3 is 15 residues. This clonotype was sampled from an elderly woman with acute or convalescent COVID-19. Sequencing was done on a sample of peripheral blood. The V gene is TRBV7-8, the J gene TRBJ2-5; 9 bases match TRBD2. The DNA for the CDR3 is TGTGCCAGCAGCTCAAGGACTAGCGTTCAAGAGACCCAGTACTTC. Translating gives CASSSRTSVQETQYF.